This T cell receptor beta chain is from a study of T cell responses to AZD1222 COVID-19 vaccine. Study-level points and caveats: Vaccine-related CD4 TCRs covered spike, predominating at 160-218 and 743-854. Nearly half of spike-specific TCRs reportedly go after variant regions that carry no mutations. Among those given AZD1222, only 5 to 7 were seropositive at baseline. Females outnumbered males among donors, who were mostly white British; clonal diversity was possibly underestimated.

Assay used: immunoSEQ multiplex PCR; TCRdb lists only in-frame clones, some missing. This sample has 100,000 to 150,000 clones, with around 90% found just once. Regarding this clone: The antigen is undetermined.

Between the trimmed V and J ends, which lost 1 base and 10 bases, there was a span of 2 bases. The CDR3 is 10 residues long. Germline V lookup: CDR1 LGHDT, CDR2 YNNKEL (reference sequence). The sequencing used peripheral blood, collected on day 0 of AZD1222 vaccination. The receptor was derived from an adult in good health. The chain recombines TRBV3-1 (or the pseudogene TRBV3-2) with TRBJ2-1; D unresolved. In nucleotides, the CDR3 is TGTGCCAGCAGCCAAGGGGAGCAGTTCTTC. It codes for CASSQGEQFF.